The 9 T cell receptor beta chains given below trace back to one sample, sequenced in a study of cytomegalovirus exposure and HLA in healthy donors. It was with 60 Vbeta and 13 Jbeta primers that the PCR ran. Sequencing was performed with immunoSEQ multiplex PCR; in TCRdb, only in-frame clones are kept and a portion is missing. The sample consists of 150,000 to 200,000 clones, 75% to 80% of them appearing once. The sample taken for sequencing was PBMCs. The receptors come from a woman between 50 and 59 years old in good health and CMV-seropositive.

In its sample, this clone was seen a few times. The CDR3 spells CASSQGPGASKLFF. CDR3 DNA: TGCGCCAGCAGCCAAGGCCCTGGTGCCAGTAAACTGTTTTTT. The chain joins TRBV4-1 to TRBJ1-4; no reliable D call. The V gene's germline CDR1 is MGHRA and CDR2 YSYEKL. V lost 1 base and J 11 bases, leaving 14 bases between the germline ends. This CDR3 contains 14 residues.

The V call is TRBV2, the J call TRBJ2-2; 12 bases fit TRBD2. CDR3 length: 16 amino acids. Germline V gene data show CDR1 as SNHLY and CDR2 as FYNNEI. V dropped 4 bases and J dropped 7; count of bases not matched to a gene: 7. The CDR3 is CASSAMTSGRIGELFF. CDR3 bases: TGTGCCAGCAGTGCCATGACTAGCGGGAGAATCGGGGAGCTGTTTTTT.

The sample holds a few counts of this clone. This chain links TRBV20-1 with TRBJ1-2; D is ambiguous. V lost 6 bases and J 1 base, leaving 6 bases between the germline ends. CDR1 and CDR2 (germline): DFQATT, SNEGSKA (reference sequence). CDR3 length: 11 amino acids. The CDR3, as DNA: TGCAGTGCGGGCAGTAACTATGGCTACACCTTC. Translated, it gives CSAGSNYGYTF.

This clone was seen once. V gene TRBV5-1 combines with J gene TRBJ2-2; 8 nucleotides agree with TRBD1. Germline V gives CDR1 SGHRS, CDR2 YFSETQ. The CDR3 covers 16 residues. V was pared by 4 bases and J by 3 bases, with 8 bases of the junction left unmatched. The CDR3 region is CASSPRVQGDTGELFF. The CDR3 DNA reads TGCGCCAGCAGCCCTCGAGTACAGGGGGACACCGGGGAGCTGTTTTTT.

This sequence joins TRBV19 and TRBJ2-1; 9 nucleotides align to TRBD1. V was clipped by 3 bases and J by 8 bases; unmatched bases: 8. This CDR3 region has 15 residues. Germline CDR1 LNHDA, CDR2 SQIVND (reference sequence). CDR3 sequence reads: CASSIRDRVEDEQFF. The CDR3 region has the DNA TGTGCCAGTAGTATCCGGGACAGGGTAGAAGATGAGCAGTTCTTC.

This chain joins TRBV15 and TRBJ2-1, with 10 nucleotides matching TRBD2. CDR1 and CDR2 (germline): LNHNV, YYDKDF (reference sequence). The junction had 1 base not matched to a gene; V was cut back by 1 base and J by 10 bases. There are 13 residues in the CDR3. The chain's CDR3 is CATSRGTSGEQFF. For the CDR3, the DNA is TGTGCCACCAGCAGAGGGACTAGCGGAGAGCAGTTCTTC.

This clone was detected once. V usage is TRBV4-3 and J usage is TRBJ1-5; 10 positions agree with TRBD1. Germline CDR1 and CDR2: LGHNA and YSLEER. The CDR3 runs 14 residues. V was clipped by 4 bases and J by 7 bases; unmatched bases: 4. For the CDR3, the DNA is TGCGCCAGCAGCCCTGGGACAGGGGAACAGCCCCAGCATTTT. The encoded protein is CASSPGTGEQPQHF.

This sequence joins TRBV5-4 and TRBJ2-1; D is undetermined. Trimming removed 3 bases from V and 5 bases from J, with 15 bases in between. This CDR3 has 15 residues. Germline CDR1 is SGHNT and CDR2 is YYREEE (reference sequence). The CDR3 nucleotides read TGTGCCAGCAGCTCAAATGGGTTCAGCGACAATGAGCAGTTCTTC. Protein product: CASSSNGFSDNEQFF.

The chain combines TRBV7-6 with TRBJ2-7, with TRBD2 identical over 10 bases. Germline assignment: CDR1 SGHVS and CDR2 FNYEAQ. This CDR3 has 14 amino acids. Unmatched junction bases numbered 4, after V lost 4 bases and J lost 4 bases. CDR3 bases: TGTGCCAGCAGCTCACCTAGCGGGAGTTACGAGCAGTACTTC. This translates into CASSSPSGSYEQYF.